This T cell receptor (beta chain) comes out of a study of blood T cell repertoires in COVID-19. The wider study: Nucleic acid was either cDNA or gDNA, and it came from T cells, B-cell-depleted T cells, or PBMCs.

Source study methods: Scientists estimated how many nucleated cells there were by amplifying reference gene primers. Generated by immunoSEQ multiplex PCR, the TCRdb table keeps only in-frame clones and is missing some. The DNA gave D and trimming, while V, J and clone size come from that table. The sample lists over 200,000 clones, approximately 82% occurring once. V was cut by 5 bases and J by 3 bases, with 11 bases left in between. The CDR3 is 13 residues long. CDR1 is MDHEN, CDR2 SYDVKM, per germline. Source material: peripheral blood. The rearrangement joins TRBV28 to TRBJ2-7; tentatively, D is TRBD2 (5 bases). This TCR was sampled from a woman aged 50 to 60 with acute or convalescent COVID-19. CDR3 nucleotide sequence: TGTGCCAGCAGTCCCCCTGGAGGCTACGAGCAGTACTTC. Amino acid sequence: CASSPPGGYEQYF.